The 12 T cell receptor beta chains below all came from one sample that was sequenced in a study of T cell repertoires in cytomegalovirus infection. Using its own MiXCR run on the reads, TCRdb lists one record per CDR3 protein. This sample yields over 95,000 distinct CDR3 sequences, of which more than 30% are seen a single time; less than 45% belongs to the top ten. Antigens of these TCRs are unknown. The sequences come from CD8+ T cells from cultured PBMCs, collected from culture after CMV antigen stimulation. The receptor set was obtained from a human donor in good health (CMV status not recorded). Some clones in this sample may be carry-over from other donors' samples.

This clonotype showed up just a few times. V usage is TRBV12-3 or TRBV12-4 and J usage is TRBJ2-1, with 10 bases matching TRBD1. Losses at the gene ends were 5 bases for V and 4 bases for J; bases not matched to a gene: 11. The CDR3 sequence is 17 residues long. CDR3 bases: TGTGCCAGCAGTCGTATGCGTGGACAGGGGGATTACAATGAGCAGTTCTTC. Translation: CASSRMRGQGDYNEQFF.

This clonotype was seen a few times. Written as DNA, the CDR3 is TGTGCCAGCAGCCTCGACAGGAACCATCAGCCCCAGCATTTT. Translation: CASSLDRNHQPQHF. The gene calls are TRBV12-3 or TRBV12-4 and TRBJ1-5; TRBD1 might be the D (6 bases). The V and J ends lost 6 bases and 5 bases respectively, with 14 bases between them. CDR3 length: 14 amino acids.

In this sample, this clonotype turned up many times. The CDR3 loop is CASSPNKGQGFFNEQFF. The CDR3 DNA is TGTGCCAGCAGCCCAAACAAAGGACAGGGATTTTTCAATGAGCAGTTCTTC. The V and J genes are TRBV7-2 and TRBJ2-1; 8 positions match TRBD1. Unmatched junction bases numbered 15, after V lost 5 bases and J lost 6 bases. The CDR3 totals 17 residues. The V gene's germline CDR1 is SGHTA and CDR2 FQGNSA.

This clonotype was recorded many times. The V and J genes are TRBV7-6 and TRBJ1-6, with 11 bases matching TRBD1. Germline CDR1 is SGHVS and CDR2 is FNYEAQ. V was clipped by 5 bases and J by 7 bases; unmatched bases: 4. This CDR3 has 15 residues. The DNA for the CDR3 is TGTGCCAGCAGCGGGGGGACAGGGGGGAATTCACCCCTCCACTTT. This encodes CASSGGTGGNSPLHF.

CDR3 residues: CASSENLAGVPDTQYF. CDR3 bases: TGTGCCAGCAGTGAAAATCTAGCGGGGGTTCCAGATACGCAGTATTTT. The chain recombines TRBV2 with TRBJ2-3; the match to TRBD2 covers 10 bases. Looked up from germline, CDR1 is SNHLY and CDR2 is FYNNEI. The V and J ends lost 2 bases and 4 bases, in that order; junction bases with no gene match: 6. CDR3 size: 16 residues.

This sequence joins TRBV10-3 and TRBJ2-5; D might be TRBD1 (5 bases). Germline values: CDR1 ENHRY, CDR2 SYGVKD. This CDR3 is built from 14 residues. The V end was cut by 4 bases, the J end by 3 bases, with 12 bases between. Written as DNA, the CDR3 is TGTGCCATCAGTGGGGGCGGCCGTGAAGAGACCCAGTACTTC. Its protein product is CAISGGGREETQYF.

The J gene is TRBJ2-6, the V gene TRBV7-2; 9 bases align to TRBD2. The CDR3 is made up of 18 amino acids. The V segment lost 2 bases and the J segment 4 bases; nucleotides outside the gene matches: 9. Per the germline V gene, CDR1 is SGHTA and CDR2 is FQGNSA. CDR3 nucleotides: TGTGCCAGCAGCTTACACGGCGGGGGGGCGAGGGGGGCCAACGTCCTGACTTTC. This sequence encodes CASSLHGGGARGANVLTF.

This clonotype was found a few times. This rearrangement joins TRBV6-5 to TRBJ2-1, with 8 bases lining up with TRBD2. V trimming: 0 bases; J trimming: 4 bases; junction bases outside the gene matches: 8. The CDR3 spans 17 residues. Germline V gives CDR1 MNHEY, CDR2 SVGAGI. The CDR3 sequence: CASSYSGGSGVYNEQFF. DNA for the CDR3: TGTGCCAGCAGTTACTCAGGGGGTAGCGGGGTATACAATGAGCAGTTCTTC.

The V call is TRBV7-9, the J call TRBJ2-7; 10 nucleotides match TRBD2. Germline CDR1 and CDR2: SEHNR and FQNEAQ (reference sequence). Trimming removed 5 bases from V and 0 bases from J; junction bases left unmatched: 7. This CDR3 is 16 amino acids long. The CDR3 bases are TGTGCCAGCAGCCCCTCTAGCGGGGGCACCTCCTACGAGCAGTACTTC. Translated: CASSPSSGGTSYEQYF.

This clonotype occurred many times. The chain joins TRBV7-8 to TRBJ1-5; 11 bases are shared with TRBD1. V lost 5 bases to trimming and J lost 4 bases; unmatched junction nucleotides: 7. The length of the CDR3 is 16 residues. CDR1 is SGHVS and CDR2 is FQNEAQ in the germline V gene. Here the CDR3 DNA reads TGTGCCAGCAGCGACTGGACAGGGGGCCGGAATCAGCCCCAGCATTTT. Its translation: CASSDWTGGRNQPQHF. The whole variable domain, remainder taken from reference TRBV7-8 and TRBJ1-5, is GAGVSQSPRYKVAKRGQDVALRCDPISGHVSLFWYQQALGQGPEFLTYFQNEAQLDKSGLPSDRFFAERPEGSVSTLKIQRTQQEDSAVYLCASSDWTGGRNQPQHFGDGTRLSIL.

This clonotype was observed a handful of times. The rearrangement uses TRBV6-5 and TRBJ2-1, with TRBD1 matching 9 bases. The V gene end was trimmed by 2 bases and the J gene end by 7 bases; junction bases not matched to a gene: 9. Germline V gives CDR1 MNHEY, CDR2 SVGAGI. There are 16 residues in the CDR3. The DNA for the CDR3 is TGTGCCAGCAGTTACGCCCCCCCCGGACAGGGGAATGAGCAGTTCTTC. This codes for CASSYAPPGQGNEQFF.

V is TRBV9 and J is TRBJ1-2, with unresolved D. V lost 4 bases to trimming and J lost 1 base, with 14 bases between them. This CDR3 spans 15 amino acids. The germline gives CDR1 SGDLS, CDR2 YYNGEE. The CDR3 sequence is CASSPYIADNYGYTF. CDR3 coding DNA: TGTGCCAGCAGCCCATACATAGCCGATAACTATGGCTACACCTTC.